This entry lists 32 T cell receptor beta chains sequenced from one sample in a study of shared clonotypes between healthy human individuals. The naive CD8 population came from CD45RO-negative cells selected for CCR7, without terminally differentiated effector memory CD45RA+ cells. Some clones are missing from TCRdb's copy, which holds only in-frame ones; the method was immunoSEQ multiplex PCR. The repertoire consists of about 2 million clones, with around 96% occurring once and the leading ten covering 0.9% to 1.5%. The specimen was naive CD8+ T cells sorted from blood. These receptor sequences come from a man between 18 and 29 years old in good health.

The chain joins TRBV19 to TRBJ2-1, with D tentatively TRBD1 (5 bases). This CDR3 has 13 residues. The germline gives CDR1 LNHDA, CDR2 SQIVND (reference sequence). The V end was cut by 4 bases, the J end by 8 bases, with 12 bases between. The chain's CDR3 is CASSTKQGDEQFF. CDR3 in DNA: TGTGCCAGTAGTACCAAGCAGGGCGATGAGCAGTTCTTC.

The chain recombines TRBV2 with TRBJ2-3, with TRBD2 matching over 8 bases. Germline V CDR1 and CDR2: SNHLY, FYNNEI. With V trimmed by 1 base and J by 2 bases, 8 bases remained unmatched. This CDR3 comprises 17 residues. The CDR3: CASSEGGLAGFTDTQYF. CDR3 bases: TGTGCCAGCAGTGAAGGGGGTCTAGCGGGCTTCACAGATACGCAGTATTTT.

This chain joins TRBV25-1 and TRBJ2-3, with TRBD1 as a possible D gene (6 bases). V lost 1 base and J lost 0, with 11 bases in between. The CDR3 has 16 residues. Germline CDR1 reads MGHDK; CDR2 reads SYGVNS. For the CDR3, the DNA is TGTGCCAGCAGTGAATGGACAGAACTAAGCACAGATACGCAGTATTTT. Protein: CASSEWTELSTDTQYF.

The V call is TRBV4-1, the J call TRBJ1-1; no clear D gene. Trimming left V 8 bases short and J 0 bases short, with 10 bases between. Germline assignment: CDR1 MGHRA and CDR2 YSYEKL. The CDR3 totals 13 residues. The CDR3 loop is CASALFMNTEAFF. The DNA of the CDR3 is TGCGCCAGCGCCTTGTTTATGAACACTGAAGCTTTCTTT.

The chain uses TRBV19 and TRBJ2-5; D is undetermined. Trimming took 3 bases from V and 4 from J, leaving 9 bases between them. The CDR3 totals 13 residues. Per germline, CDR1 LNHDA and CDR2 SQIVND (reference sequence). The chain's CDR3 is CASSMGMGETQYF. The CDR3 DNA sequence: TGTGCCAGTAGTATGGGAATGGGAGAGACCCAGTACTTC.

As regards this clone: This sample includes further DNA sequences coding for the same CDR3. V is TRBV5-6 and J is TRBJ2-7; unclear D gene. Germline V lookup: CDR1 SGHDT, CDR2 YYEEEE. The V gene lost 2 bases and the J gene lost 3 bases, with 9 bases spanning the gap. The CDR3 loop spans 13 amino acids. CDR3 DNA: TGTGCCAGCAGCTTTACTGCGAGCTACGAGCAGTACTTC. Its translation is CASSFTASYEQYF.

V is TRBV27 and J is TRBJ1-2, with 9 positions matching TRBD1. Trimming cost V 5 bases and J 4 bases; bases outside gene matches: 14. There are 17 residues in the CDR3. Per germline, CDR1 MNHEY and CDR2 SMNVEV (reference sequence). CDR3 protein: CASSPLGVSQGAYGYTF. CDR3 nucleotides: TGTGCCAGCAGTCCGCTCGGAGTCTCACAGGGGGCCTATGGCTACACCTTC.

This clone was seen a single time. The chain combines TRBV4-3 with TRBJ2-7, with 7 positions matching TRBD2. The germline V gene has CDR1 LGHNA and CDR2 YSLEER. Germline trimming cut 1 base from V and 0 bases from J; bases unmatched to any gene: 6. The CDR3 runs 16 residues. The chain's CDR3 is CASSQGPGLNSYEQYF. Written as DNA, the CDR3 is TGCGCCAGCAGCCAAGGACCGGGACTAAACTCCTACGAGCAGTACTTC.

The rearrangement uses TRBV4-1 and TRBJ1-1; tentatively, D is TRBD1 (6 bases). This CDR3 is built from 16 residues. Germline V gene data show CDR1 as MGHRA and CDR2 as YSYEKL. V lost 3 bases to trimming and J lost 0 bases, with 14 bases between them. The CDR3 DNA reads as TGCGCCAGCAGCCAGAGGGGGGAGCTATTGAACACTGAAGCTTTCTTT. Translating it yields CASSQRGELLNTEAFF.

V and J are TRBV30 and TRBJ1-1, with D tentatively TRBD1 (5 bases). Trimming took off 1 base at V and 4 bases at J, with 19 bases between the two ends. CDR3 length: 16 amino acids. Germline-derived CDR1 and CDR2 are GTSNPN and SVGIG (reference sequence). The CDR3 protein is CAWSALGGGLGTEAFF. As DNA, the CDR3 is TGTGCCTGGAGTGCCCTTGGGGGGGGGTTAGGCACTGAAGCTTTCTTT.

The chain employs TRBV4-3 and TRBJ2-1; D unresolved. Germline CDR1 reads LGHNA; CDR2 reads YSLEER. This CDR3 has 12 amino acids. Deletions cut 0 bases from V and 5 bases from J, with 2 bases between. Here the CDR3 reads CASSQDNNEQFF. The CDR3 nucleotides read TGCGCCAGCAGCCAAGACAACAATGAGCAGTTCTTC.

This rearrangement joins TRBV11-3 to TRBJ2-7, with D possibly being TRBD1 or TRBD2 (5 bases each). The germline V gene has CDR1 SGHNT and CDR2 YENEEA. Trimming took off 2 bases at V and 0 bases at J, with 14 bases between the two ends. The CDR3 loop spans 16 amino acids. The CDR3: CASSLYGTGSSYEQYF. CDR3 in DNA: TGTGCCAGCAGCTTATACGGGACGGGGAGCTCCTACGAGCAGTACTTC.

The chain has TRBV10-3 and TRBJ1-1; 8 bases agree with TRBD1. The length of the CDR3 is 17 residues. The trim removed 0 bases at V and 3 bases at J, leaving 9 bases unmatched. CDR1 and CDR2 from the germline V gene are ENHRY and SYGVKD. For the CDR3, the DNA is TGTGCCATCAGTGAGTCGATCACGACAGGGGTGGACACTGAAGCTTTCTTT. Translated: CAISESITTGVDTEAFF.

This chain joins TRBV4-2 and TRBJ2-1; 8 bases map to TRBD1. This CDR3 spans 16 amino acids. Germline CDR1 reads LGHNA; CDR2 reads YNFKEQ. With V trimmed by 2 bases and J by 6 bases, 9 bases remained unmatched. The CDR3 nucleotides are TGTGCCAGCAGCCAATTCCCGGGACAGGACCTCAATGAGCAGTTCTTC. This codes for CASSQFPGQDLNEQFF.

The rearrangement links TRBV9 to TRBJ1-2; weak D call: TRBD1 (5 bases). The V end was cut by 2 bases, the J end by 4 bases, with 12 bases between. The CDR3 loop spans 14 amino acids. CDR1 is SGDLS, CDR2 YYNGEE, per germline. Here the CDR3 DNA reads TGTGCCAGCAGCGTCGGGGGTATCGGCTATGGCTACACCTTC. Translation gives CASSVGGIGYGYTF.

The gene calls are TRBV25-1 and TRBJ1-2, with D possibly TRBD1 on 5 matching bases. Trimming removed 4 bases at V and 7 bases at J, with 10 bases between. The germline CDR1 and CDR2 sequences are MGHDK and SYGVNS. The CDR3 consists of 12 residues. In DNA form, the CDR3 reads TGTGCCAGCAGTGGGGGCGGGCTTGGCTACACCTTC. It specifies CASSGGGLGYTF.

This clone occurred once. The chain joins TRBV28 to TRBJ2-5; a weak D match, TRBD1 (5 bases). Germline V gene data show CDR1 as MDHEN and CDR2 as SYDVKM. CDR3 length: 16 amino acids. The ends were cut back, 3 bases at V and 5 bases at J, with 19 bases in the middle. CDR3 nucleotide sequence: TGTGCCAGCAGTTTCGGACAAGTCTTAATCGGGGAGACCCAGTACTTC. Encoded protein: CASSFGQVLIGETQYF. The full variable domain, in which reference TRBV28 and TRBJ2-5 provide the parts outside the CDR3, is DVKVTQSSRYLVKRTGEKVFLECVQDMDHENMFWYRQDPGLGLRLIYFSYDVKMKEKGDIPEGYSVSREKKERFSLILESASTNQTSMYLCASSFGQVLIGETQYFGPGTRLLVL.

This sequence joins TRBV4-1 and TRBJ2-5; maybe TRBD1 (5 bases). CDR1 and CDR2 (germline): MGHRA, YSYEKL. The CDR3 loop spans 15 amino acids. V lost 1 base and J 1 base, leaving 10 bases between the germline ends. The CDR3 region has the DNA TGCGCCAGCAGCCAAGGAACAGGTCGCCAAGAGACCCAGTACTTC. Translating gives CASSQGTGRQETQYF.

This chain joins TRBV6-5 and TRBJ2-2; D not certain. V lost 2 bases and J 7 bases, leaving 5 bases between the germline ends. CDR1 MNHEY and CDR2 SVGAGI come from the germline V gene. This CDR3 region has 12 residues. As DNA, the CDR3 is TGTGCCAGCAGTTACGAGGTCGGGGAGCTGTTTTTT. It codes for CASSYEVGELFF.

The chain employs TRBV19 and TRBJ2-7, with D perhaps matching TRBD2 (6 bases). The ends were cut back, 5 bases at V and 5 bases at J, with 13 bases in the middle. The CDR3 loop spans 13 amino acids. CDR1 is LNHDA, CDR2 SQIVND, per germline (reference sequence). CDR3 protein: CASSFSGVDEQYF. The CDR3 DNA reads as TGTGCCAGTAGTTTCTCGGGGGTCGACGAGCAGTACTTC.

The chain has TRBV27 and TRBJ1-1; D call uncertain. CDR1 is MNHEY and CDR2 is SMNVEV in the germline V gene (reference sequence). The length of the CDR3 is 13 residues. Trimming removed 4 bases from V and 5 bases from J, with 11 bases in between. DNA of the CDR3: TGTGCCAGCAGTTCCCTCGGGTTTACTGAAGCTTTCTTT. Amino acid sequence: CASSSLGFTEAFF.

The genes are TRBV4-3 and TRBJ2-1; TRBD2 agrees at 9 bases. CDR3 length equals 17 residues. CDR1 is LGHNA and CDR2 is YSLEER in the germline V gene. V gave up 1 base and J gave up 2 bases; unmatched junction bases: 6. The CDR3 reads CASSQGKAGGPYNEQFF. The CDR3 DNA sequence: TGCGCCAGCAGCCAAGGTAAAGCGGGAGGACCCTACAATGAGCAGTTCTTC.

The J gene is TRBJ2-2, the V gene TRBV28; either TRBD1 or TRBD2 may supply D (5 bases each). Germline assignment: CDR1 MDHEN and CDR2 SYDVKM. Deletions cut 7 bases from V and 6 bases from J, with 12 bases between. The CDR3 covers 13 residues. The CDR3 DNA follows: TGTGCCAGCACCCAAGTGGGGGCCGGGGAGCTGTTTTTT. It codes for CASTQVGAGELFF.

The genes are TRBV27 and TRBJ2-7, with 9 bases identical to TRBD2. The V gene end was trimmed by 5 bases and the J gene end by 5 bases; junction bases not matched to a gene: 4. CDR3 size: 13 residues. CDR1 and CDR2 from the germline V gene are MNHEY and SMNVEV (reference sequence). CDR3 loop: CASSPGTSNEQYF. The CDR3 bases are TGTGCCAGCAGTCCCGGGACTAGCAACGAGCAGTACTTC.

The V and J genes are TRBV29-1 and TRBJ2-7, with 7 bases lining up with TRBD1. This CDR3 comprises 13 residues. Looked up from germline, CDR1 is SQVTM and CDR2 is ANQGSEA. With 6 bases clipped from V and 2 bases from J, the junction kept 7 bases outside the gene matches. CDR3 DNA sequence: TGCAGCGTCTTCACAGGGGTCGCCTACGAGCAGTACTTC. Protein product: CSVFTGVAYEQYF.

J is TRBJ2-7 and V is TRBV7-9; TRBD1 aligns across 8 bases. V lost 5 bases, J lost 3 bases, and 12 bases stayed unmatched. There are 16 residues in the CDR3. Germline V CDR1 and CDR2: SEHNR, FQNEAQ (reference sequence). The CDR3 loop reads CASSPSDRGLFYEQYF. The CDR3 DNA is TGTGCCAGCAGCCCCTCCGACAGGGGATTGTTCTACGAGCAGTACTTC.

The CDR3 coding sequence is TGTGCCAGCAGCCCTGGAGCGCTGCTCGGTATATATTTT. Translating it yields CASSPGALLGIYF. This chain links TRBV6-6 with TRBJ1-3, with D unresolved. The CDR3 spans 13 residues. V was trimmed by 6 bases and J by 13 bases, leaving 19 bases between them. Germline CDR1 is MNHNY and CDR2 is SVGAGI (reference sequence).

The chain carries TRBV6-5 and TRBJ2-7; a possible D gene is TRBD2 (5 bases). This CDR3 contains 14 residues. The germline gives CDR1 MNHEY, CDR2 SVGAGI. Deletions cut 2 bases from V and 4 bases from J, with 12 bases between. The CDR3 DNA reads as TGTGCCAGCAGTTACGTTGTGGGAGCGTACGAGCAGTACTTC. Translated, it gives CASSYVVGAYEQYF.

V gene TRBV23-1 combines with J gene TRBJ1-6, with 8 nucleotides matching TRBD1. TRBV23-1 is an ORF, with its function uncertain. The ends lost 1 base at V and 8 bases at J; junction bases unmatched: 10. The CDR3 sequence is 17 residues long. The CDR3 region is CASSQYPTHRGDSPLHF. The CDR3 DNA is TGCGCCAGCAGTCAATACCCTACCCACAGGGGGGATTCACCCCTCCACTTT.

V usage is TRBV2 and J usage is TRBJ2-3, with D unresolved. The CDR3 length is 16 residues. Trimming left V 2 bases short and J 0 bases short, with 12 bases between. Germline CDR1 SNHLY, CDR2 FYNNEI. CDR3 in amino acids: CASSEHLAASTDTQYF. The CDR3 DNA reads TGTGCCAGCAGTGAACATCTGGCGGCAAGCACAGATACGCAGTATTTT.

The rearrangement uses TRBV13 and TRBJ2-7, with TRBD1 identical over 8 bases. The CDR3 extends over 13 amino acids. CDR1 and CDR2 (germline): PRHDT, FYEKMQ (reference sequence). J gave up 3 bases and V 5 bases, and 3 bases lay outside the gene matches. This chain's CDR3 is CASSDGTGYEQYF. The CDR3 bases are TGTGCCAGCAGCGACGGGACAGGCTACGAGCAGTACTTC.

The chain has TRBV18 and TRBJ2-1; TRBD1 might be the D (5 bases). The V end was cut by 8 bases, the J end by 3 bases, with 14 bases between. This CDR3 is built from 14 residues. Germline CDR1 KGHSH, CDR2 LQKENI. CDR3 in amino acids: CASRPETDYNEQFF. For the CDR3, the DNA is TGTGCCAGCCGGCCCGAGACAGACTACAATGAGCAGTTCTTC.